Below, 25 T cell receptor beta chains from the same sample are listed, as sequenced in a study of T cell repertoires in cytomegalovirus infection. TCRdb called the reads again in MiXCR, with one record for every CDR3 protein. The table includes approximately 500,000 distinct CDR3 sequences, approximately 10% detected once. The sequencing sample was made of PBMCs. The receptor source for this set is a human donor in good health (CMV status not recorded). Some clones in this sample may be carry-over from other donors' samples.

This clonotype appeared many times. The chain links TRBV12-3 or TRBV12-4 to TRBJ2-1; D is unresolved. Trimming pared 8 bases from V and 4 bases from J, leaving 6 bases between. The CDR3 length is 11 residues. CDR3 bases: TGTGCCAGCCTTACGTACAATGAGCAGTTCTTC. Its translation: CASLTYNEQFF.

CDR3 nucleotides: TGCAGCGTTCGGCAGAACAATGAGCAGTTCTTC. Its translation is CSVRQNNEQFF. The chain joins TRBV29-1 to TRBJ2-1, with D uncertain. The germline V gene has CDR1 SQVTM and CDR2 ANQGSEA. V was shortened by 5 bases and J by 5 bases, with 7 bases between the two germline ends. CDR3 size: 11 residues.

This clonotype showed up just a few times. The chain links TRBV2 to TRBJ1-5, with 9 bases matching TRBD1. Germline V lookup: CDR1 SNHLY, CDR2 FYNNEI. The V and J ends lost 6 bases and 2 bases, in that order; junction bases with no gene match: 8. CDR3 length: 16 amino acids. The CDR3 spells CASRVNRGRGNQPQHF. The CDR3 DNA follows: TGTGCCAGCAGAGTCAACAGGGGGCGAGGCAATCAGCCCCAGCATTTT. The full variable domain, completed using reference TRBV2 and TRBJ1-5, is EPEVTQTPSHQVTQMGQEVILRCVPISNHLYFYWYRQILGQKVEFLVSFYNNEISEKSEIFDDQFSVERPDGSNFTLKIRSTKLEDSAMYFCASRVNRGRGNQPQHFGDGTRLSIL.

This clonotype showed up many times. This chain links TRBV20-1 with TRBJ2-5; the match to TRBD1 covers 10 bases. CDR1 and CDR2 (germline): DFQATT, SNEGSKA (reference sequence). CDR3 size: 15 residues. After removal of 1 base from V and 5 bases from J, the junction contained 7 bases not matched to a gene. CDR3 amino acids: CSARAGQGIIETQYF. The DNA of the CDR3 is TGCAGTGCTAGAGCGGGACAGGGGATAATTGAGACCCAGTACTTC.

This clonotype was seen ten or more times. The V gene is TRBV5-1, the J gene TRBJ2-2; 9 bases match TRBD1. The ends lost 6 bases at V and 4 bases at J; junction bases unmatched: 10. This CDR3 spans 16 amino acids. Germline assignment: CDR1 SGHRS and CDR2 YFSETQ. CDR3 DNA sequence: TGCGCCAGCACGTTTGGCCTGGGACAGGGCACCGGGGAGCTGTTTTTT. Encoded protein: CASTFGLGQGTGELFF.

This clonotype has just a few counts. The chain has TRBV9 and TRBJ2-7; possibly TRBD2 for D (6 bases). With 0 bases removed from V and 6 bases from J, the gap between germline ends came to 16 bases. CDR3 length: 15 residues. CDR1 and CDR2 (germline): SGDLS, YYNGEE. This CDR3 is CASSVEGTSSSEQYF. The CDR3 coding sequence is TGTGCCAGCAGCGTAGAAGGGACTTCGTCTAGCGAGCAGTACTTC. Supplemented by reference TRBV9 and TRBJ2-7, the full variable domain reads DSGVTQTPKHLITATGQRVTLRCSPRSGDLSVYWYQQSLDQGLQFLIQYYNGEERAKGNILERFSAQQFPDLHSELNLSSLELGDSALYFCASSVEGTSSSEQYFGPGTRLTVT.

This clonotype was counted many times. The rearrangement joins TRBV7-2 to TRBJ1-4; D remains unclear. Germline V CDR1 and CDR2: SGHTA, FQGNSA. The CDR3 is 15 residues long. V dropped 5 bases and J dropped 0 bases, with 10 bases sitting between them. The chain's CDR3 is CASSTYRATNEKLFF. In DNA form, the CDR3 reads TGTGCCAGCAGCACCTACCGTGCAACTAATGAAAAACTGTTTTTT.

The chain has TRBV6-2 or TRBV6-3 and TRBJ2-2, with a weak D call TRBD2 (5 bases). The germline V gene has CDR1 MNHEY and CDR2 SVGEGT. CDR3 size: 14 residues. CDR3 bases: TGTGCAGCCGGAGACTACCCTCAATCCGGGGAGCTGTTTTTT. It translates to CAAGDYPQSGELFF.

As concerns this clonotype: A much larger clone differs by one base, so this may be a read error. This chain's CDR3 is CASSYRNSPLHF. The CDR3 coding sequence is TGTGCCAGCAGTTACAGGAATTCACCCCTCCACTTT. The gene calls are TRBV6-7 and TRBJ1-6; D is unresolved. TRBV6-7 counts as an open reading frame of uncertain function. Trimming removed 2 bases from V and 7 bases from J, with 3 bases in between. The CDR3 loop spans 12 amino acids.

The chain has TRBV9 and TRBJ2-3; tentative D call: TRBD1 (5 bases). The germline gives CDR1 SGDLS, CDR2 YYNGEE. Deletions cut 3 bases from V and 4 bases from J, with 15 bases between. The CDR3 is made up of 15 amino acids. CDR3 in amino acids: CASSARQFRADTQYF. CDR3 bases: TGTGCCAGCAGCGCCCGACAGTTTAGAGCAGATACGCAGTATTTT.

Points on this clonotype: Given a much more abundant clone one base away, this may be a read error. V is TRBV4-2 and J is TRBJ2-7; a possible D gene is TRBD2 (6 bases). Per the germline V gene, CDR1 is LGHNA and CDR2 is YNFKEQ. Between the trimmed V and J ends, which lost 1 base and 3 bases, there was a span of 16 bases. The CDR3 is 16 residues long. The CDR3 here is CASSQGAGSLYYEQYF. The DNA for the CDR3 is TGTGCCAGCAGCCAAGGGGCGGGATCACTGTACTACGAGCAGTACTTC.

This clonotype was seen at least ten times. The V gene is TRBV7-8, the J gene TRBJ1-5; tentative D call: TRBD1 (5 bases). Per germline, CDR1 SGHVS and CDR2 FQNEAQ. There are 15 residues in the CDR3. V was pared by 0 bases and J by 1 base, with 7 bases between. In nucleotides, the CDR3 is TGTGCCAGCAGCTTAGCAGGGGTAAGCAATCAGCCCCAGCATTTT. Its protein is CASSLAGVSNQPQHF.

This clonotype has at least ten counts. The gene calls are TRBV7-9 and TRBJ1-4; 7 nucleotides agree with TRBD1. The V gene end was trimmed by 2 bases and the J gene end by 6 bases; junction bases not matched to a gene: 6. The germline V gene has CDR1 SEHNR and CDR2 FQNEAQ (reference sequence). The CDR3 loop spans 15 amino acids. In nucleotides, the CDR3 is TGTGCCAGCAGCTTACAGGGGGTTGAGGATGAAAAACTGTTTTTT. Protein sequence: CASSLQGVEDEKLFF.

The gene calls are TRBV12-3 or TRBV12-4 and TRBJ2-1; TRBD2 might be the D (5 bases). Trimming removed 4 bases from V and 7 bases from J, with 8 bases in between. The CDR3 is made up of 12 amino acids. The CDR3 loop is CASSSSGNEQFF. The CDR3 nucleotides read TGTGCCAGCAGTTCCTCGGGAAATGAGCAGTTCTTC.

Many counts were recorded for this clonotype. The chain has TRBV2 and TRBJ2-5; D gene ambiguous. Trimming pared 4 bases from V and 5 bases from J, leaving 11 bases between. CDR1 and CDR2 (germline): SNHLY, FYNNEI. The CDR3 extends over 13 amino acids. The CDR3 coding sequence is TGTGCCAGCAGTGGAGTGCGGATGGAGACCCAGTACTTC. Residues: CASSGVRMETQYF.

This clonotype was counted at least ten times. J is TRBJ1-2 and V is TRBV6-2 or TRBV6-3; D remains unclear. The V end lost 2 bases, the J end lost 6 bases, and 7 bases lay between the germline ends. The CDR3 is 12 amino acids. Germline CDR1 and CDR2: MNHEY and SVGEGT. This CDR3 is CASSYPRNGYTF. In nucleotides, the CDR3 is TGTGCCAGCAGTTACCCCCGGAATGGCTACACCTTC.

This clonotype has more than one count but fewer than ten. The chain is built from TRBV11-2 and TRBJ2-2; 10 positions agree with TRBD1. V lost 1 base, J lost 7 bases, and 6 bases stayed unmatched. The CDR3 extends over 16 amino acids. Germline V gene sequence: CDR1 SGHAT, CDR2 FQNNGV. CDR3 sequence reads: CASSLAGTGVGGELFF. The CDR3 DNA reads as TGTGCCAGCAGCTTAGCCGGGACAGGGGTTGGCGGGGAGCTGTTTTTT.

Ten or more counts support this clonotype. The chain employs TRBV2 and TRBJ2-5; 11 positions match TRBD1. Germline V gives CDR1 SNHLY, CDR2 FYNNEI. J was trimmed by 5 bases and V by 8 bases; bases with no gene match: 10. The CDR3 length is 15 residues. The CDR3: CASPGTGGRRETQYF. CDR3 sequence (DNA): TGTGCCAGCCCCGGGACAGGGGGACGACGGGAGACCCAGTACTTC.

Ten or more counts support this clonotype. The chain has TRBV19 and TRBJ2-1; possibly TRBD2 for D (6 bases). CDR3 length: 13 amino acids. Trimming removed 4 bases from V and 14 bases from J, with 18 bases in between. Germline V gene lookup returns CDR1 LNHDA and CDR2 SQIVND (reference sequence). CDR3 protein: CASSTVRDGREFF. As DNA, the CDR3 is TGTGCCAGTAGTACCGTCCGGGACGGGAGAGAGTTCTTC.

This clonotype appeared many times. This chain connects TRBV6-1 to TRBJ1-2; 8 bases agree with TRBD1. Germline CDR1 reads MNHNS; CDR2 reads SASEGT. The CDR3 is 15 residues long. Germline trimming cut 6 bases from V and 0 bases from J; bases unmatched to any gene: 6. The CDR3 region is CASRGQAYSNYGYTF. In nucleotides, the CDR3 is TGTGCCAGCAGGGGACAGGCCTATTCTAACTATGGCTACACCTTC.

In this sample, this clonotype turned up many times. A read error may produce the germline difference seen at one junction end. The rearrangement joins TRBV4-1 to TRBJ2-7; perhaps TRBD2 as D (6 bases). The germline CDR1 and CDR2 sequences are MGHRA and YSYEKL. The CDR3 loop spans 13 amino acids. Written as DNA, the CDR3 is TGTGCCAGCAGCCAATTCTTTGGCGGGACGCAGTACTTC. This sequence encodes CASSQFFGGTQYF.

This clonotype occurred many times. The CDR3 protein is CASSPTGSYEQYF. CDR3 in DNA: TGTGCCAGCAGTCCGACAGGGTCCTACGAGCAGTACTTC. The genes are TRBV7-9 and TRBJ2-7; 7 bases agree with TRBD1. The germline gives CDR1 SEHNR, CDR2 FQNEAQ (reference sequence). CDR3 size: 13 residues. Losses at the gene ends were 6 bases for V and 1 base for J; bases not matched to a gene: 3.

V is TRBV14 and J is TRBJ1-1; possible D gene TRBD1, 5 bases. Per germline, CDR1 SGHDN and CDR2 FVKESK. The CDR3 extends over 14 amino acids. Trimming took off 3 bases at V and 8 bases at J, with 16 bases between the two ends. The CDR3 coding sequence is TGTGCCAGCAGCCACCTAGGGACCAAGGTCGAAGCTTTCTTT. As protein: CASSHLGTKVEAFF.

This clonotype was counted ten times or more. The chain links TRBV12-3 or TRBV12-4 to TRBJ2-5; unclear D gene. Deletions cut 0 bases from V and 4 bases from J, with 6 bases between. The CDR3 loop spans 13 amino acids. DNA for the CDR3: TGTGCCAGCAGTTTAGCTTATGGAGAGACCCAGTACTTC. It encodes CASSLAYGETQYF.

The chain combines TRBV5-4 with TRBJ2-7; TRBD2 aligns across 7 bases. This CDR3 contains 15 residues. V dropped 4 bases and J dropped 7; count of bases not matched to a gene: 14. The germline CDR1 and CDR2 sequences are SGHNT and YYREEE (reference sequence). CDR3 bases: TGTGCCAGCAGCCCCCAGGGCGGGGGAACGGGGGAGCAGTACTTC. Translating it yields CASSPQGGGTGEQYF.